This TCR beta chain derives from a study of blood T cell repertoires in COVID-19. As for the study in general: Whether acute or convalescent, the COVID-19 samples came from the United States, Italy and Spain.

This CDR3 is built from 16 residues. Trimming stripped 4 bases from V and 3 bases from J, with 15 bases between. In germline, CDR1 is SNHLY, CDR2 FYNNEI. Under the authors' procedure: The assay estimated nucleated cells by amplifying reference gene primers. Clones were sequenced by immunoSEQ multiplex PCR, and TCRdb holds only the in-frame ones, with some missing. The V and J calls and the clone size are those of that table, but D and trimming were determined from the DNA. This sample carries hundreds of thousands of clones, 70% to 90% of them seen once, and the ten largest clones take over 1%. The sequenced sample consisted of peripheral blood. V is TRBV2 and J is TRBJ1-4; D call uncertain. The TCR was taken from a man in his 70s with acute or convalescent COVID-19. CDR3 sequence (DNA): TGTGCCAGCAGTGTAAGACTATGGGAGGCTAATGAAAAACTGTTTTTT. Its protein product is CASSVRLWEANEKLFF.